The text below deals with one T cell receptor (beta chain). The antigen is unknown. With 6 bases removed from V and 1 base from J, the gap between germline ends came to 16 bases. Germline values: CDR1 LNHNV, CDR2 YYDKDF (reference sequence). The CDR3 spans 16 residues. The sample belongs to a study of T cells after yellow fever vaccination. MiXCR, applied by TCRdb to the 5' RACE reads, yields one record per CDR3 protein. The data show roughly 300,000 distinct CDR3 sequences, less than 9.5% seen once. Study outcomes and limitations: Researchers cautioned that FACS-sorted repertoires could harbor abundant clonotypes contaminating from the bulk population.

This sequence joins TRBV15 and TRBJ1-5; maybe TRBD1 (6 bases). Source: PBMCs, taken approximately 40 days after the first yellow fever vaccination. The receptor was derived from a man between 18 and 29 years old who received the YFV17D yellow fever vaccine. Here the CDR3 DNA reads TGTGCCACCAGTCTTAGCCGGGACAAGAGCAATCAGCCCCAGCATTTT. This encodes CATSLSRDKSNQPQHF. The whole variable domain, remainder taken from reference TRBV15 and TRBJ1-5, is DAMVIQNPRYQVTQFGKPVTLSCSQTLNHNVMYWYQQKSSQAPKLLFHYYDKDFNNEADTPDNFQSRRPNTSFCFLDIRSPGLGDTAMYLCATSLSRDKSNQPQHFGDGTRLSIL.